This T cell receptor (beta chain) was retrieved from a study of shared clonotypes between healthy human individuals. Study details: The study enrolled two women and a few men aged 18 to 49.

CDR1 and CDR2 from the germline V gene are LNHDA and SQIVND (reference sequence). V lost 3 bases, J lost 3 bases, and 10 bases stayed unmatched. The CDR3 totals 17 residues. Study conclusions and caveats: The study found roughly 5.3% of naive CD4 clonotypes shared across four donors.

Only one count was recorded for this clone. Its target is unknown. Deep was the level at which the assay was run. Sequencing was performed with immunoSEQ multiplex PCR; in TCRdb, only in-frame clones are kept and a portion is missing. The sample carries around 2.3 million clones, almost 96% recorded once. This rearrangement joins TRBV19 to TRBJ2-7, with 11 bases that match TRBD1. Sequencing was done on a sample of naive CD4+ T cells sorted from blood. Subset in this sample: CD45RA+ positively selected. The receptor was derived from a man aged 18 to 30 in good health. The CDR3 bases are TGTGCCAGTAGTATGCTTTTCTCCGGGACAGGGGGCTACGAGCAGTACTTC. It is translated as CASSMLFSGTGGYEQYF. Using reference TRBV19 and TRBJ2-7 for the parts outside the CDR3, the full variable domain is DGGITQSPKYLFRKEGQNVTLSCEQNLNHDAMYWYRQDPGQGLRLIYYSQIVNDFQKGDIAEGYSVSREKKESFPLTVTSAQKNPTAFYLCASSMLFSGTGGYEQYFGPGTRLTVT.